Each of the 31 T cell receptor beta chains below was sequenced from the same sample in a study of blood T cell repertoires in COVID-19. The repertoire was sequenced with immunoSEQ multiplex PCR; TCRdb's copy has only in-frame clones and lacks some. Of about 230,000 clones in the sample, around 90% were seen once. Input material: peripheral blood. These receptors were collected from a woman aged 18-29 years who had recovered from COVID-19.

The rearrangement uses TRBV12-3 or TRBV12-4 and TRBJ1-5; D remains unclear. The CDR3 contains 13 residues. V was shortened by 4 bases and J by 4 bases, with 8 bases between the two germline ends. CDR3 sequence reads: CASSSTRNQPQHF. The CDR3 coding sequence is TGTGCCAGCAGTTCCACTAGAAATCAGCCCCAGCATTTT.

This sequence joins TRBV7-7 and TRBJ2-5; 7 bases map to TRBD1. Germline assignment: CDR1 SSHAT and CDR2 FNYEAQ (reference sequence). This CDR3 comprises 15 residues. V trimming: 4 bases; J trimming: 2 bases; junction bases outside the gene matches: 7. CDR3 coding DNA: TGTGCCAGCAGCTCGACAGGGATTGGGCAAGAGACCCAGTACTTC. It codes for CASSSTGIGQETQYF.

The chain couples TRBV6-2 or TRBV6-3 to TRBJ1-3; D uncertain. V lost 4 bases to trimming and J lost 0 bases, with 13 bases between them. CDR3 length equals 16 residues. Germline V gene data show CDR1 as MNHEY and CDR2 as SVGEGT. The CDR3 here is CASSSPDYSSGNTIYF. The CDR3 DNA reads TGTGCCAGCAGTTCGCCGGACTATAGCTCTGGAAACACCATATATTTT.

About this clone: Additional DNA sequences in this sample encode the identical CDR3. The CDR3 reads CAISLGLAGGDEQFF. CDR3 coding DNA: TGTGCCATCAGCCTGGGACTAGCGGGAGGAGATGAGCAGTTCTTC. The rearrangement uses TRBV10-3 and TRBJ2-1; 15 nucleotides agree with TRBD2. Germline CDR1 is ENHRY and CDR2 is SYGVKD. With 6 bases clipped from V and 8 bases from J, the junction kept 5 bases outside the gene matches. This CDR3 is built from 15 residues.

This clone was detected a few times. CDR3 loop: CASSYQGKGYEQYF. The CDR3 DNA is TGTGCCAGCAGTTACCAGGGTAAGGGCTACGAGCAGTACTTC. The rearrangement joins TRBV6-5 to TRBJ2-7; weak D call: TRBD1 (5 bases). Trimming left V 2 bases short and J 3 bases short, with 11 bases between. Per germline, CDR1 MNHEY and CDR2 SVGAGI. The CDR3 runs to 14 residues.

The chain is built from TRBV20-1 and TRBJ1-2, with 9 bases aligning to TRBD1. V lost 6 bases to trimming and J lost 14 bases; unmatched junction nucleotides: 4. The CDR3 totals 9 residues. The germline gives CDR1 DFQATT, CDR2 SNEGSKA (reference sequence). CDR3 DNA sequence: TGCAGTGCGGACAGGGGTGAGACCTTC. Protein sequence: CSADRGETF.

The chain joins TRBV7-2 to TRBJ2-3; D is ambiguous. Trimming took 2 bases from V and 4 from J, leaving 4 bases between them. The CDR3 extends over 12 amino acids. Germline V gene sequence: CDR1 SGHTA, CDR2 FQGNSA. CDR3 protein: CASSLSADTQYF. The CDR3 DNA reads TGTGCCAGCAGCTTAAGCGCAGATACGCAGTATTTT.

The chain employs TRBV20-1 and TRBJ2-1; TRBD2 matches 8 bases. V lost 5 bases to trimming and J lost 15 bases; unmatched junction nucleotides: 9. Germline V gene lookup returns CDR1 DFQATT and CDR2 SNEGSKA (reference sequence). The CDR3 spans 11 residues. CDR3 sequence reads: CSARFGRAGFF. Here the CDR3 DNA reads TGCAGTGCTCGCTTCGGGAGGGCAGGGTTCTTC.

DNA of the CDR3: TGTGCCAGCAACCGGGACAGAGCCAGGAGGTTCTTC. Its translation: CASNRDRARRFF. This rearrangement joins TRBV28 to TRBJ2-1, with 7 bases aligning to TRBD1. Germline-derived CDR1 and CDR2 are MDHEN and SYDVKM. The CDR3 loop spans 12 amino acids. V lost 7 bases to trimming and J lost 15 bases; unmatched junction nucleotides: 12.

The table lists this clone with a count of one. This chain joins TRBV7-6 and TRBJ2-2; D remains ambiguous. Germline V gene sequence: CDR1 SGHVS, CDR2 FNYEAQ. This CDR3 is 16 amino acids long. V shed 5 bases and J shed 0 bases, with 13 bases lying between them. As DNA, the CDR3 is TGTGCCAGCAGCCCAGAGGCTGCTTCGAACACCGGGGAGCTGTTTTTT. Amino acids: CASSPEAASNTGELFF.

V and J are TRBV12-3 or TRBV12-4 and TRBJ2-7, with 7 bases aligning to TRBD1. This CDR3 spans 13 amino acids. The V segment lost 5 bases and the J segment 6 bases; nucleotides outside the gene matches: 7. CDR3: CASSQDRLGEQYF. The CDR3 coding sequence is TGTGCCAGCAGTCAGGACAGGCTGGGCGAGCAGTACTTC.

This sequence joins TRBV7-8 and TRBJ2-7, with TRBD2 identical over 8 bases. Germline-derived CDR1 and CDR2 are SGHVS and FQNEAQ. This CDR3 region has 12 residues. The ends lost 5 bases at V and 6 bases at J; junction bases unmatched: 3. The CDR3 protein is CASSLGGGEQYF. CDR3 coding DNA: TGTGCCAGCAGCCTCGGGGGGGGCGAGCAGTACTTC. The full variable domain, in which reference TRBV7-8 and TRBJ2-7 provide the parts outside the CDR3, is GAGVSQSPRYKVAKRGQDVALRCDPISGHVSLFWYQQALGQGPEFLTYFQNEAQLDKSGLPSDRFFAERPEGSVSTLKIQRTQQEDSAVYLCASSLGGGEQYFGPGTRLTVT.

The chain has TRBV4-1 and TRBJ1-2, with D tentatively TRBD1 (5 bases). CDR3 length equals 13 residues. Trimming pared 2 bases from V and 8 bases from J, leaving 12 bases between. Germline CDR1 reads MGHRA; CDR2 reads YSYEKL. CDR3: CASSQPQVRGYTF. CDR3 coding DNA: TGCGCCAGCAGCCAACCACAGGTTCGGGGCTACACCTTC.

The chain couples TRBV18 to TRBJ1-1, with D unclear. Trimming left V 0 bases short and J 1 base short, with 3 bases between. The CDR3 runs to 13 residues. CDR1 is KGHSH and CDR2 is LQKENI in the germline V gene. The CDR3 region is CASSPPRNTEAFF. CDR3 DNA: TGTGCCAGCTCACCACCGAGGAACACTGAAGCTTTCTTT.

The chain combines TRBV25-1 with TRBJ1-1; no reliable D call. CDR3 length: 12 amino acids. V was trimmed by 5 bases and J by 0 bases, leaving 4 bases between them. Germline-derived CDR1 and CDR2 are MGHDK and SYGVNS. The CDR3 sequence: CASSSMNTEAFF. The CDR3 region has the DNA TGTGCCAGCAGTTCAATGAACACTGAAGCTTTCTTT.

The V call is TRBV5-1, the J call TRBJ1-3; tentative D call: TRBD1 (6 bases). This CDR3 has 15 residues. Between the trimmed V and J ends, which lost 1 base and 2 bases, there was a span of 10 bases. CDR1 is SGHRS, CDR2 YFSETQ, per germline. CDR3: CASSLFPGAGNTIYF. CDR3 coding DNA: TGCGCCAGCAGCTTGTTCCCAGGGGCTGGAAACACCATATATTTT.

V is TRBV10-1 and J is TRBJ1-4, with D unresolved. Per the germline V gene, CDR1 is WNHNN and CDR2 is SYGVQD (reference sequence). The CDR3 covers 15 residues. With 9 bases removed from V and 0 bases from J, the gap between germline ends came to 14 bases. The CDR3 protein is CASPSINTTNEKLFF. In nucleotides, the CDR3 is TGCGCCAGTCCGTCGATAAACACAACTAATGAAAAACTGTTTTTT.

The chain has TRBV5-6 and TRBJ2-1; 12 positions match TRBD2. Trimming took 4 bases from V and 7 from J; bases not matched to a gene: 9. This CDR3 region has 16 residues. CDR1 is SGHDT and CDR2 is YYEEEE in the germline V gene. CDR3 nucleotide sequence: TGTGCCAGCAGCGAGACTAGCGGGGGCACGCGGAATGAGCAGTTCTTC. Its translation: CASSETSGGTRNEQFF.

J is TRBJ1-2 and V is TRBV30; tentatively, D is TRBD1 (6 bases). This CDR3 spans 12 amino acids. Trimming cost V 2 bases and J 5 bases, with 9 bases left between them. Germline V CDR1 and CDR2: GTSNPN, SVGIG (reference sequence). CDR3 residues: CAWSKDSYGYTF. In nucleotides, the CDR3 is TGTGCCTGGAGTAAGGACAGTTATGGCTACACCTTC.

The chain has TRBV7-9 and TRBJ2-6; D gene ambiguous. This CDR3 has 14 amino acids. Germline assignment: CDR1 SEHNR and CDR2 FQNEAQ (reference sequence). Trimming took 11 bases from V and 0 from J, leaving 11 bases between them. DNA for the CDR3: TGTGCCCTCGTGGGCATCTCTGGGGCCAACGTCCTGACTTTC. Translating it yields CALVGISGANVLTF.

J is TRBJ1-1 and V is TRBV9; no clear D gene. V was clipped by 4 bases and J by 1 base, with 8 bases between them. The CDR3 totals 13 residues. Germline loops: CDR1 SGDLS, CDR2 YYNGEE. The CDR3 is CASSPAKNTEAFF. In DNA form, the CDR3 reads TGTGCCAGCAGCCCCGCGAAGAACACTGAAGCTTTCTTT.

The chain's CDR3 is CASSEYFKNTIYF. The CDR3 bases are TGTGCCAGCAGTGAATATTTTAAAAACACCATATATTTT. This rearrangement joins TRBV25-1 to TRBJ1-3; D is unresolved. The V gene lost 0 bases and the J gene lost 6 bases, with 6 bases spanning the gap. This CDR3 region has 13 residues. Germline V CDR1 and CDR2: MGHDK, SYGVNS.

The chain is built from TRBV12-3 or TRBV12-4 and TRBJ2-2, with TRBD2 matching 7 bases. V lost 10 bases and J lost 6; bases outside the gene matches: 2. This CDR3 comprises 11 residues. Here the CDR3 reads CATGGAGELFF. In DNA, the CDR3 is TGTGCCACTGGGGGGGCCGGGGAGCTGTTTTTT.

The V and J genes are TRBV13 and TRBJ2-1; the match to TRBD2 covers 11 bases. V lost 5 bases to trimming and J lost 3 bases; unmatched junction nucleotides: 3. Germline V lookup: CDR1 PRHDT, CDR2 FYEKMQ (reference sequence). The CDR3 has 15 residues. The CDR3 DNA reads TGTGCCAGCAGCGAGACTAGCGGGGTCTACAATGAGCAGTTCTTC. Protein sequence: CASSETSGVYNEQFF.

The chain employs TRBV7-9 and TRBJ2-1; 13 bases map to TRBD2. Germline V CDR1 and CDR2: SEHNR, FQNEAQ (reference sequence). The CDR3 consists of 16 residues. The junction had 3 bases not matched to a gene; V was cut back by 2 bases and J by 5 bases. The CDR3 DNA is TGTGCCAGCAGCTTATGGACTAGCGGGGGACACAATGAGCAGTTCTTC. Translating it yields CASSLWTSGGHNEQFF.

This rearrangement joins TRBV10-3 to TRBJ1-1, with D unresolved. The CDR3 is made up of 13 amino acids. With 2 bases removed from V and 1 base from J, the gap between germline ends came to 5 bases. Germline assignment: CDR1 ENHRY and CDR2 SYGVKD. Here the CDR3 reads CAISEVRNTEAFF. In DNA, the CDR3 is TGTGCCATCAGTGAGGTCAGGAACACTGAAGCTTTCTTT.

The chain joins TRBV11-2 to TRBJ2-7, with 11 bases matching TRBD2. Germline V gene data show CDR1 as SGHAT and CDR2 as FQNNGV. This CDR3 region has 15 residues. V was pared by 0 bases and J by 10 bases, with 8 bases of the junction left unmatched. CDR3 sequence reads: CASSLERVAGGYQYF. Written as DNA, the CDR3 is TGTGCCAGCAGCTTAGAACGAGTAGCGGGAGGGTACCAGTACTTC.

The V call is TRBV19, the J call TRBJ2-7; 7 nucleotides line up with TRBD2. This CDR3 has 12 amino acids. Per the germline V gene, CDR1 is LNHDA and CDR2 is SQIVND (reference sequence). V was clipped by 7 bases and J by 2 bases; unmatched bases: 2. The CDR3 loop reads CASIGTTYEQYF. CDR3 in DNA: TGTGCCAGTATAGGGACTACCTACGAGCAGTACTTC. Full variable domain (remainder filled in from reference TRBV19 and TRBJ2-7): DGGITQSPKYLFRKEGQNVTLSCEQNLNHDAMYWYRQDPGQGLRLIYYSQIVNDFQKGDIAEGYSVSREKKESFPLTVTSAQKNPTAFYLCASIGTTYEQYFGPGTRLTVT.

This clone has only a few counts. The chain joins TRBV19 to TRBJ2-2; D is ambiguous. V was trimmed by 8 bases and J by 6 bases, leaving 4 bases between them. Per germline, CDR1 LNHDA and CDR2 SQIVND (reference sequence). The CDR3 is 10 residues long. The DNA for the CDR3 is TGTGCCAGTCGGGCCGGGGAGCTGTTTTTT. Translation gives CASRAGELFF.

The chain carries TRBV19 and TRBJ2-3; 8 nucleotides agree with TRBD2. Germline assignment: CDR1 LNHDA and CDR2 SQIVND (reference sequence). Unmatched junction bases numbered 6, after V lost 3 bases and J lost 1 base. The CDR3 sequence is 16 residues long. The CDR3 region is CASSISFSGGTDTQYF. The CDR3 region has the DNA TGTGCCAGTAGTATTTCGTTTAGCGGGGGCACAGATACGCAGTATTTT.

The genes are TRBV14 and TRBJ1-1; D is ambiguous. Germline CDR1 reads SGHDN; CDR2 reads FVKESK. The CDR3 covers 13 residues. Trimming cost V 5 bases and J 1 base, with 8 bases left between them. This CDR3 is CASSIRGNTEAFF. In DNA form, the CDR3 reads TGTGCCAGCAGCATTCGGGGGAACACTGAAGCTTTCTTT.